Listed here is a single T cell receptor (beta chain). Its target is unknown. The data originate from a study of vaccination and CD4 T cells after COVID-19. The wider study: SARS-CoV-2, HCoV-NL63, HCoV-OC43 and HCoV-229E supplied the overlapping spike peptides used to stimulate cells.

Documented treatment: approximately nine-day PBMC culture with coronavirus spike peptide pools or control peptides (ViraFEST assay). Sequencing of cultured CD4+ T cell DNA used the Oncomine TCR Beta short-read assay. TCRdb independently ran MiXCR on the PCR reads; one entry per CDR3 protein. Of around 13,000 distinct CDR3 sequences listed, about half are singletons. Trimming shortened V by 3 bases and J by 0 bases, and 8 bases separated the two germline ends. Germline CDR1 reads KGHSH; CDR2 reads LQKENI. The CDR3 sequence is 15 residues long. This sequence was found in a human donor who had recovered from COVID-19. Sequenced input: CD4+ T cells from blood, cultured in vitro. V is TRBV18 and J is TRBJ2-2; D not certain. CDR3 sequence (DNA): TGTGCCAGCTCACCGCGAGTCGCGAACACCGGGGAGCTGTTTTTT. This codes for CASSPRVANTGELFF.